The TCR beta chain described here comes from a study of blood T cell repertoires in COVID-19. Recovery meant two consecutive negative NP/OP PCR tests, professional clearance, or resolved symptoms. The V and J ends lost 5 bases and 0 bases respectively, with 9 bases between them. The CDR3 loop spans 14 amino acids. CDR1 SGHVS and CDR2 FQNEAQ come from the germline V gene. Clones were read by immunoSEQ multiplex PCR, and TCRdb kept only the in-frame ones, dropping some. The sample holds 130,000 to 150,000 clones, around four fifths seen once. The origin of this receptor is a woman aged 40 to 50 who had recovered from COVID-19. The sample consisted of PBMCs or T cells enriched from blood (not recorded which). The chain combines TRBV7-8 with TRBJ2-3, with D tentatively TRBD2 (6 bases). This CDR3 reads CASSLTSSTDTQYF. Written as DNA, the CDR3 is TGTGCCAGCAGCCTCACTAGCAGCACAGATACGCAGTATTTT.